This TCR beta chain was found in a study of shared clonotypes between healthy human individuals. Study-wide context: Per donor, CD8 memory used one plate, CD8 naive used two, CD4 memory used three and CD4 naive used three. Findings and caveats of the study: A small donor pool kept down the genetic and exposure-history diversity that was represented.

Remarks on this clone: Its antigen is as yet unknown. Other DNA sequences in this specimen translate into the identical CDR3.

Profiling relied on immunoSEQ multiplex PCR, and the TCRdb table lists in-frame clones only, not all of them. The table lists under 1,900,000 clones, 97% to 99% of them singletons, with about 0.35% in the top ten. The CDR3 consists of 12 residues. Germline CDR1 and CDR2: MNHEY and SVGAGI. Trimming removed 2 bases at V and 5 bases at J, with 3 bases between. The sequencing input was naive CD4+ T cells sorted from blood. Subset noted: CD45RA+ positively selected. The genes are TRBV6-5 and TRBJ2-2; the D is unclear. The clonotype was recovered from a man younger than 45 in good health. The CDR3 sequence is CASSYPTGELFF. In DNA form, the CDR3 reads TGTGCCAGCAGTTACCCAACCGGGGAGCTGTTTTTT.